These 26 T cell receptor beta chains originate from one sample sequenced in a study of Tregs in tolerant kidney transplant recipients. Generated by immunoSEQ multiplex PCR, the TCRdb table keeps only in-frame clones and is missing some. The profile covers about 78,000 clones, with under 95% appearing a single time and around 0.32% taken by the ten largest. The material was Tregs from blood, obtained before the transplant. Receptors were obtained from a human donor who received a combined kidney and bone marrow transplant.

This sequence joins TRBV6-5 and TRBJ1-2; no definite D call. CDR1 is MNHEY and CDR2 is SVGAGI in the germline V gene. The CDR3 length is 14 residues. The V end was cut by 2 bases, the J end by 5 bases, with 12 bases between. The CDR3 coding sequence is TGTGCCAGCAGTTACAACGGGCTCGGTTATGGCTACACCTTC. Protein product: CASSYNGLGYGYTF.

The chain couples TRBV5-4 to TRBJ1-2; 10 nucleotides match TRBD1. This CDR3 contains 14 residues. Losses at the gene ends were 5 bases for V and 6 bases for J; bases not matched to a gene: 7. The V gene's germline CDR1 is SGHNT and CDR2 YYREEE (reference sequence). The CDR3 is CASRPGQGIDGYTF. CDR3 in DNA: TGTGCCAGCAGACCGGGACAGGGGATTGATGGCTACACCTTC.

The V gene is TRBV28, the J gene TRBJ1-4, with TRBD1 identical over 7 bases. The V gene's germline CDR1 is MDHEN and CDR2 SYDVKM. This CDR3 has 14 amino acids. V lost 6 bases to trimming and J lost 7 bases; unmatched junction nucleotides: 8. In DNA form, the CDR3 reads TGTGCCAGCAGACCGGGACAGCGCGTTGAAAAACTGTTTTTT. Its translation: CASRPGQRVEKLFF.

The chain carries TRBV5-1 and TRBJ1-3; the D gene is possibly TRBD1 (6 bases). CDR3 length: 16 residues. V lost 4 bases and J lost 3, with 17 bases in between. The germline V gene has CDR1 SGHRS and CDR2 YFSETQ. The CDR3 sequence: CASSPLTGKGGNTIYF. The CDR3 DNA is TGCGCCAGCAGCCCACTTACAGGGAAAGGTGGAAACACCATATATTTT.

The chain carries TRBV5-6 and TRBJ2-5, with a weak D call TRBD1 (5 bases). The V and J ends lost 4 bases and 8 bases respectively, with 12 bases between them. The CDR3 is 12 amino acids. The germline CDR1 and CDR2 sequences are SGHDT and YYEEEE. The CDR3 nucleotides are TGTGCCAGCAGCGCTACCACAGGCACCCAGTACTTC. Its protein product is CASSATTGTQYF.

The chain has TRBV27 and TRBJ2-3; tentatively, D is TRBD2 (6 bases). Trimming stripped 5 bases from V and 1 base from J, with 13 bases between. Per germline, CDR1 MNHEY and CDR2 SMNVEV (reference sequence). The CDR3 extends over 15 amino acids. CDR3 in amino acids: CASSPLAGRTDTQYF. The CDR3 DNA follows: TGTGCCAGCAGTCCTCTGGCGGGACGCACAGATACGCAGTATTTT.

This clone was seen once. The CDR3 region has the DNA TGTGCCAGCAGTTTAGGTCATAATTCACCCCTCCACTTT. It translates to CASSLGHNSPLHF. The chain is built from TRBV28 and TRBJ1-6; no clear D gene. The CDR3 covers 13 residues. The V and J ends lost 2 bases and 5 bases respectively, with 4 bases between them. Germline V CDR1 and CDR2: MDHEN, SYDVKM.

The chain uses TRBV6-6 and TRBJ2-3; TRBD1 might be the D (6 bases). The CDR3 covers 14 residues. Per the germline V gene, CDR1 is MNHNY and CDR2 is SVGAGI (reference sequence). The V end was cut by 7 bases, the J end by 2 bases, with 13 bases between. The CDR3 here is CASTNGDTTDTQYF. DNA of the CDR3: TGTGCCAGCACCAACGGGGACACCACAGATACGCAGTATTTT.

In its sample, this clone was seen once. The chain uses TRBV30 and TRBJ2-1, with D uncertain. V lost 0 bases, J lost 8 bases, and 17 bases lay in between. This CDR3 is built from 15 residues. Germline V gene lookup returns CDR1 GTSNPN and CDR2 SVGIG (reference sequence). The CDR3 spells CAWSVPRARFHEQFF. The CDR3 DNA follows: TGTGCCTGGAGTGTACCAAGGGCTAGGTTCCATGAGCAGTTCTTC.

This chain joins TRBV7-8 and TRBJ1-1; D unclear. This CDR3 has 13 amino acids. Germline CDR1 and CDR2: SGHVS and FQNEAQ. The V end was cut by 3 bases, the J end by 1 base, with 6 bases between. The CDR3 loop is CASSFNGNTEAFF. CDR3 DNA sequence: TGTGCCAGCAGCTTCAACGGGAACACTGAAGCTTTCTTT.

This clone was seen only once. The rearrangement links TRBV10-2 to TRBJ1-1; 7 positions agree with TRBD1. J lost 2 bases, V lost 2 bases, and 11 bases had no gene match. Germline CDR1 WSHSY, CDR2 SAAADI. The CDR3 is 17 amino acids. The CDR3 here is CASSEGGQKLTNTEAFF. Here the CDR3 DNA reads TGCGCCAGCAGTGAGGGGGGACAGAAACTTACTAACACTGAAGCTTTCTTT.

This chain links TRBV29-1 with TRBJ1-1; 8 bases line up with TRBD1. CDR1 is SQVTM and CDR2 is ANQGSEA in the germline V gene. V dropped 5 bases and J dropped 4; count of bases not matched to a gene: 6. This CDR3 is built from 13 residues. CDR3 protein: CSVSQGVITEAFF. The DNA for the CDR3 is TGCAGCGTTTCACAGGGGGTGATCACTGAAGCTTTCTTT.

This chain uses TRBV19 with TRBJ1-5, with 9 bases identical to TRBD1. Trimming at V came to 4 bases and at J to 3 bases, leaving 4 bases not matched to a gene. This CDR3 is built from 15 residues. The germline V gene has CDR1 LNHDA and CDR2 SQIVND (reference sequence). In nucleotides, the CDR3 is TGTGCCAGTAGTACCGGGACAGGGCTCAATCAGCCCCAGCATTTT. This gives the protein CASSTGTGLNQPQHF.

The V call is TRBV19, the J call TRBJ2-1; D gene unclear. Trimming cost V 6 bases and J 6 bases, with 15 bases left between them. The CDR3 runs 14 residues. CDR1 and CDR2 from the germline V gene are LNHDA and SQIVND (reference sequence). The CDR3 sequence: CASRNRGSGNEQFF. The CDR3 region has the DNA TGTGCCAGTAGAAACCGTGGCTCGGGCAATGAGCAGTTCTTC.

The V and J genes are TRBV27 and TRBJ1-2; TRBD1 matches at 12 bases. Germline V lookup: CDR1 MNHEY, CDR2 SMNVEV (reference sequence). The V and J ends lost 5 bases and 7 bases, in that order; junction bases with no gene match: 11. The CDR3 runs to 16 residues. Written as DNA, the CDR3 is TGTGCCAGCAGTCAGGGACAGGGGGCAGGTGTTGGTGGCTACACCTTC. Translation: CASSQGQGAGVGGYTF.

The chain has TRBV28 and TRBJ2-5; D tentatively fits TRBD1 or TRBD2 (5 bases each). The CDR3 consists of 14 residues. Trimming took off 7 bases at V and 3 bases at J, with 15 bases between the two ends. Germline V gene sequence: CDR1 MDHEN, CDR2 SYDVKM. DNA for the CDR3: TGTGCCAGCAATGGCCGCAGGGACGAAGAGACCCAGTACTTC. Its translation: CASNGRRDEETQYF.

V usage is TRBV4-3 and J usage is TRBJ2-2; D is unclear. CDR1 is LGHNA, CDR2 YSLEER, per germline. V lost 0 bases to trimming and J lost 4 bases, with 15 bases between them. CDR3 length: 17 residues. The CDR3 region is CASSQEAAVWGTGELFF. The CDR3 DNA reads TGCGCCAGCAGCCAAGAGGCTGCAGTTTGGGGCACCGGGGAGCTGTTTTTT.

V is TRBV2 and J is TRBJ2-7, with D perhaps TRBD2 (6 bases). V lost 3 bases, J lost 5 bases, and 14 bases lay in between. Germline V lookup: CDR1 SNHLY, CDR2 FYNNEI. This CDR3 has 14 amino acids. The chain's CDR3 is CASSEYSGSNEQYF. Here the CDR3 DNA reads TGTGCCAGCAGTGAGTATTCCGGGAGCAACGAGCAGTACTTC.

The rearrangement links TRBV28 to TRBJ1-2; 7 bases match TRBD1. V trimming: 4 bases; J trimming: 4 bases; junction bases outside the gene matches: 15. CDR3 length: 17 residues. Germline CDR1 is MDHEN and CDR2 is SYDVKM. The CDR3 region is CASSSLPPGRGGYGYTF. The CDR3 nucleotides read TGTGCCAGCAGTTCCCTACCCCCAGGCAGGGGGGGCTATGGCTACACCTTC.

The rearrangement uses TRBV5-1 and TRBJ2-7; 12 nucleotides agree with TRBD2. Looked up from germline, CDR1 is SGHRS and CDR2 is YFSETQ. This CDR3 contains 14 residues. The V gene end was trimmed by 3 bases and the J gene end by 5 bases; junction bases not matched to a gene: 3. The CDR3 DNA is TGCGCCAGCAGCTGGAGGACTAGCGGGGACGAGCAGTACTTC. Protein product: CASSWRTSGDEQYF.

J is TRBJ1-2 and V is TRBV2, with 10 bases identical to TRBD1. Germline CDR1 is SNHLY and CDR2 is FYNNEI. After removal of 11 bases from V and 3 bases from J, the junction contained 12 bases not matched to a gene. The CDR3 loop spans 15 amino acids. CDR3 region: CAGAGTGVFDYGYTF. The CDR3 DNA sequence: TGTGCCGGTGCCGGGACAGGGGTTTTTGACTATGGCTACACCTTC.

This chain links TRBV28 with TRBJ1-4; no definite D call. From germline, CDR1 is MDHEN and CDR2 SYDVKM. The ends were cut back, 5 bases at V and 4 bases at J, with 11 bases in the middle. The CDR3 is 14 amino acids. The CDR3 sequence: CASSEKGRNEKLFF. CDR3 bases: TGTGCCAGCAGTGAGAAGGGCCGTAATGAAAAACTGTTTTTT.

The gene calls are TRBV11-2 and TRBJ2-2; D call uncertain. Deletions cut 5 bases from V and 4 bases from J, with 8 bases between. Germline V gene sequence: CDR1 SGHAT, CDR2 FQNNGV. The CDR3 consists of 13 residues. CDR3 loop: CASSPRTTGELFF. The CDR3, as DNA: TGTGCCAGCAGCCCCCGGACCACCGGGGAGCTGTTTTTT.

CDR3 DNA: TGCGCCAGCAGCTTGGCGATAGCCACAGATACGCAGTATTTT. Translating it yields CASSLAIATDTQYF. The chain couples TRBV5-1 to TRBJ2-3; no reliable D call. The ends were cut back, 0 bases at V and 2 bases at J, with 7 bases in the middle. Per germline, CDR1 SGHRS and CDR2 YFSETQ. This CDR3 is built from 14 residues.

The chain uses TRBV14 and TRBJ1-2; D gene unclear. V lost 0 bases, J lost 4 bases, and 12 bases lay in between. This CDR3 comprises 15 residues. Per germline, CDR1 SGHDN and CDR2 FVKESK. The CDR3: CASSQDPRPGYGYTF. As DNA, the CDR3 is TGTGCCAGCAGCCAAGATCCCCGGCCTGGCTATGGCTACACCTTC.

This chain links TRBV21-1 with TRBJ2-1; the D call TRBD2 from the table was never checked on the DNA. TRBV21-1 is shown as a pseudogene. CDR3 size: 17 residues. The chain's CDR3 is CASSTSILHHSDNEQFF. For the CDR3, the DNA is TGTGCCAGCAGCACGAGTATACTACACCATTCCGACAATGAGCAGTTCTTC.